This T cell receptor (beta chain) was obtained from a study of cytomegalovirus exposure and HLA in healthy donors listed by TCRdb under 2017. About the investigation overall: An earlier analysis of some 500 of the donors reported roughly 270 Gb of sequence data and around 110 million unique TCR beta sequences from 190 million or so T cells. An early release covering over 500 HLA-typed donors comprised 300 to 350 gigabases of sequencing data and tens of millions of unique TCR sequences. The genetic ancestry cluster associated with self-reported Caucasian donors included over 65% of the roughly 400 genotyped donors. The aim of the study was to test whether cataloging public T cell receptors could identify signatures of past pathogen exposure. The study profiled the T cell repertoires of 500 to 800 subjects by immunosequencing and related them to cytomegalovirus serostatus. A separate validation cohort of more than 100 different subjects was used in addition to the approximately 670-subject first cohort. To predict cytomegalovirus infection status, the study combined high-throughput TCR immunosequencing, statistical association of individual TCRs with disease status, and machine learning. A later analysis re-examined previously published TCR beta repertoires from 600 to 700 donors and added high-resolution HLA genotyping to investigate patterns of TCR occurrence. The later analysis used no new phenotypic data to find candidate immune exposures, relying instead on TCR beta sequences and their occurrence across donors. An earlier analysis of around 640 of the donors used high-throughput TCR beta sequencing to judge whether each TCR beta V gene segment behaved as functional or pseudogenic. Donor age, sex, ethnicity and CMV serostatus were compiled alongside the repertoire data. A later genetic analysis used genome-wide SNP genotypes for about 60% of the roughly 670 donors, treating that subset as a discovery cohort. All discovery cohort repertoires had been generated using a single sequencing platform. HLA typing included class I and class II loci at four-digit resolution. Typing coverage differed by locus: A, B, C, DRB1 and DQB1 were typed in roughly 620-630 donors, DQA1 in 500 to 550, DPA1 in roughly 590, and DPB1 in just under 480. Because of strong linkage in the cohort, four or five DR-DQ haplotypes were treated as single units for association and clustering. On average, approximately 250,000 unique TCR beta nucleotide sequences were sequenced per donor among some 420 genotyped donors of the cohort, with around 19% of those sequences being non-productive. Results the study describes overall, beyond this receptor: The authors suggested that the approach could potentially be generalized to other disease states and immunological phenotypes. When HLA alleles, especially DR and DQ, strongly co-occurred, attributing TCR associations to individual alleles was difficult. Compared with the roughly 670-donor mean, donors in an Asian-associated ancestry cluster had fewer N-insertions in productive TCRs, according to a later genetic analysis. This cohort had only TCR beta chains sequenced, and the lack of alpha or paired-chain data limited which features could be detected. For the cohort, immune exposure information was limited to CMV serostatus. Correlated functional status among segregating V segments might reflect linkage disequilibrium, but an unknown experimental factor could not be ruled out. A few of the identified cytomegalovirus-associated TCR beta chains were confirmed in vitro to be specific for cytomegalovirus antigens. Because the 87-base-pair reads could not distinguish some IMGT-functional V segments, including TRBV6-2 and TRBV6-3, those segments were excluded. The study gave a list of under 200 TCR beta chains associated with cytomegalovirus. Because some donors lacked HLA typing at each locus, the association tests relied only on the typed subset. About 15 rarely observed V segments, including chromosome 9 orphons, were excluded from the earlier analysis of approximately 600 of the donors because counts were too low. In a later analysis, 15,000 to 20,000 TCR beta sequences were associated with specific HLA alleles at a false discovery rate of 0.05. The presence/absence analyses assumed that sequencing depth was roughly uniform across donors, and that assumption may not be true. A further reported finding was that TCR beta sequences accurately predicted the HLA-A and HLA-B alleles for most subjects in the first cohort. In a later analysis, TCR association rates were found to vary across HLA loci, with the most associated TCRs seen for DRB1 alleles and the fewest for HLA-C alleles. V-gene and J-gene trimming of TCR beta chains was associated with a missense DCLRE1C variant in a later genetic analysis, and the association was replicated in an independent cohort. A group of highly shared sequence variants was considered likely to be a technical artifact of the sequencing pipeline. A later analysis reported that several top co-occurrence clusters appeared linked to parvovirus B19, influenza, CMV and Epstein-Barr virus. In an earlier analysis of some 500 of the donors, most TCR beta V segments appeared in productive rearrangements about 87% or about 30% of the time, broadly matching IMGT annotations. A later analysis found that HLA-associated TCR beta chains were more clonally expanded and had lower generation probabilities than equally common non-associated chains. Cytomegalovirus status was reported to be diagnosed by the classifier with high specificity and sensitivity in both the original and validation cohorts. In a later analysis, most CMV-associated TCR beta chains were found to appear HLA-restricted, with HLA associations seemingly driven largely by CMV exposure. Most TCR sequences were observed very rarely across donors, whereas some public TCRs were present in many individuals.

The cohort was made up of roughly 670 healthy bone marrow donors. Cohort members were all nominally healthy when sampled, although unrecorded immune exposures were likely present. The donor tested CMV seronegative and was one of the 352 seronegative cohort members. A peripheral blood sample was collected from each donor, and TCR beta sequencing was performed on peripheral blood mononuclear cells. Genomic DNA was extracted from the blood cell samples with the Qiagen DNeasy Blood Extraction Kit. CDR1 and CDR2, per the germline V gene, are ENHRY and SYGVKD. Compared with germline, V lacks 6 bases and J lacks 4 bases; bases without a gene match: 14. The CDR3 numbers 17 residues from cysteine through phenylalanine. CDR3 DNA only is kept here, 51 bases in frame from base 1. As regards this clone: The specificity of this receptor is unknown. Base qualities are not recorded, but no much larger clone differs from it by a single base.

Libraries were constructed by the immunoSEQ multiplex PCR assay. A mixture of 60 forward primers for TCR Vbeta segments and 13 reverse primers for TCR Jbeta segments was used in the multiplex PCR. The CDR3 region of rearranged TCR beta genes was amplified from genomic DNA with a multiplex PCR assay. On the Illumina HiSeq System, the amplified TCR beta libraries were sequenced as 87-base-pair reads. As for the authors' bioinformatics: A later analysis tallied roughly 78 million unique TCR beta chains across the 666 repertoires, and some 10 million of those chains were shared by two or more donors. Raw reads were error-corrected and collapsed into unique sequences by a nearest-neighbor algorithm in which closely related sequences were merged to remove PCR and sequencing errors. V, D and J gene segments were assigned by aligning CDR3 sequences to IMGT reference sequences. For a sequence to be retained, a match of at least six nucleotides to both a V gene segment and a J gene segment was required. Rearrangements were called productive when the CDR3 lacked stop codons and stayed in frame with V and J; all others were non-productive. CDR3 was defined by IMGT convention, running from the second conserved V-encoded cysteine to the conserved J-encoded phenylalanine. The earlier analysis of about 560 of the donors excluded any sequence lacking an unambiguous match to a single V gene segment. An earlier analysis of almost 600 of the donors classified V segments as functional when productive rearrangements were above 56.7% and as segregating when the standard deviation between donors was above 5%. To diagnose cytomegalovirus status from the catalog of TCR beta chain sequences, a statistical classification framework was built. A later analysis assigned V and J genes by comparing TCR nucleotide sequences with IMGT/GENE-DB human TR gene sequences. In a later analysis, CDR3 sequences and most-parsimonious VDJ recombination scenarios were assigned using the TCRdist pipeline. In a later analysis, every TCR beta chain was defined by the combination of its CDR3 amino acid sequence and its V-gene family, and reads without a unique V-gene family were dropped. A later analysis removed roughly 590 highly shared, low-generation-probability nucleotide sequences to deal with suspected cross-contamination and a sequencing artifact. A later analysis calculated a clonal expansion index for each public chain from normalized within-repertoire ranks of inferred template counts. In a later analysis, generation probabilities were computed with a VDJ recombination model fitted to out-of-frame rearrangements, and the resulting probabilities were checked against IGoR. In a later analysis, hypergeometric tests were used to score TCR-TCR, TCR-HLA and TCR-CMV co-occurrence, with a repertoire-size bias correction applied to TCR pairs. False discovery rates were estimated in a later analysis by permuting HLA or CMV assignments 20 times. In a later analysis, co-occurring TCRs were grouped using DBSCAN, with TCRdist sequence similarity added in when clustering inside HLA-allele-positive subsets. Repertoires with fewer than 30,000 or more than 120,000 public chains were left out of co-occurrence clustering, as were about five repertoires with anomalous nucleotide sharing. TCRdb holds this immuneACCESS table with in-frame rearrangements only. Some clones are missing; in checked studies, unresolved V genes explain under half, and the rest has no known cause. The V and J calls and clone size were taken over from that table, and D and trimming were inferred from the DNA. The sample yields 150,000 or so clones; around two thirds were counted once. The ten top clones hold about 1.5% of the sample.

The chain couples TRBV10-3 to TRBJ1-3; 8 central bases correspond to TRBD1. What was sequenced was PBMCs. The sequence came from a woman younger than 35 in good health and CMV-seronegative. The bases are TGTGCCATCAGCGGACAGGGTACGCGAAGCCCAGGAAACACCATATATTTT. It translates to CAISGQGTRSPGNTIYF.